The TCR beta chain described here comes from a study of cytomegalovirus exposure and HLA in healthy donors. Worth noting for this clone: Its antigen is not identified.

This PCR relied on a set of 60 Vbeta primers and 13 Jbeta primers. Here immunoSEQ multiplex PCR was the method, and the copy in TCRdb shows in-frame clones only, minus some. Of approximately 140,000 clones in the sample, roughly four fifths were seen once. Notes on the study in general: Data from an earlier analysis indicated that most TCR beta V segments were productive either about 90% or about 30% of the time. Researchers reported in a later analysis that a missense DCLRE1C variant was tied to TCR beta V- and J-gene trimming. Near-uniform donor sequencing depth was presumed by presence/absence analyses.

This CDR3 is 15 amino acids long. J lost 3 bases, V lost 3 bases, and 8 bases had no gene match. Germline V gene lookup returns CDR1 SGHAT and CDR2 FQNNGV. This TCR derives from a young man in good health and CMV-seropositive. The chain joins TRBV11-2 to TRBJ2-7; 7 nucleotides align to TRBD1. The specimen sequenced was PBMCs. CDR3 protein: CASSLVQGSVYEQYF. CDR3 DNA: TGTGCCAGCAGCTTGGTACAGGGGTCCGTCTACGAGCAGTACTTC.